This TCR beta chain is drawn from a study of blood T cells in healthy people across ages. Study observations and caveats: Per million T cells, TCR beta diversity dropped roughly linearly as age increased.

Each donor supplied ten milliliters of peripheral blood. A second PCR, run for roughly 7 to 12 cycles, used a sample-barcoded 5' primer plus a J-beta primer mix. Any given sample supplied a minimum of 3 million CDR3-containing paired-end reads. TCRdb ran MiXCR on the 5' RACE reads and lists one entry per CDR3 protein. The sample holds over 1,500,000 distinct CDR3 sequences, approximately 39% seen once. As regards this clonotype: The antigen remains unidentified. At one end the junction does not follow the germline gene, possibly because of a read error.

The CDR3 has 14 amino acids. CDR1 is SGHRS, CDR2 YFSETQ, per germline. The TCR comes from a human donor in good health. Sequenced input: blood. This chain uses TRBV5-1 with TRBJ1-5; a possible D gene is TRBD1 (6 bases). The chain's CDR3 is CAGSPMGQAYPQHF. Here the CDR3 DNA reads TGCGCCGGCAGCCCAATGGGACAAGCATATCCCCAGCATTTT.